This T cell receptor (beta chain) was obtained from a study of blood T cell repertoires in COVID-19. Study-wide context: The United States, Italy and Spain provided the acute and convalescent COVID-19 samples. The cDNA or gDNA used as material had been derived from T cells, B-cell-depleted T cells, or PBMCs.

There are 16 residues in the CDR3. Germline V lookup: CDR1 MDHEN, CDR2 SYDVKM. Trimming took 3 bases from V and 4 from J; bases not matched to a gene: 5. Method: immunoSEQ multiplex PCR; TCRdb's copy keeps in-frame clones and lacks some. The sample consists of approximately 250,000 clones, approximately 86% of them appearing once. The clonotype was recovered from a man in his forties with active or convalescent COVID-19. V gene TRBV28 combines with J gene TRBJ2-1, with 11 positions matching TRBD2. The sequenced material came from peripheral blood. The CDR3 loop reads CASSFLAGGLYNEQFF. The DNA for the CDR3 is TGTGCCAGCAGTTTTTTAGCGGGGGGGCTTTACAATGAGCAGTTCTTC.